This TCR beta chain was retrieved from a study of graft-versus-host responses after intestinal transplantation. At the level of the study: Each recipient received a multivisceral, liver-intestinal, or isolated intestinal graft. Recipients were all induced with anti-thymocyte globulin, then given tacrolimus and steroids for about three years. Study results and caveats: Some GvH clones were seen earlier in gut or blood, suggesting intestinal origin. Allografts carried high graft-versus-host to host-versus-graft clonal ratios in patients having graft-donor T cell macrochimerism.

Repertoires were generated with immunoSEQ multiplex PCR, while TCRdb's copy carries only in-frame clones and drops some. The sample records about 40,000 clones, just over 90% being singletons. The CDR3 runs to 15 residues. V lost 0 bases and J 4 bases, leaving 13 bases between the germline ends. Germline-derived CDR1 and CDR2 are SGHRS and YFSETQ. Concerning this clone itself: Antigen specificity is unknown.

Sample: PBMCs, taken less than 750 days after intestinal transplantation. The source of this sequence is a human patient who received an intestinal transplant, so some T cells may come from the graft donor. The genes are TRBV5-1 and TRBJ2-5; D may correspond to TRBD1 or TRBD2 (5 bases each). CDR3 coding DNA: TGCGCCAGCAGCTTGGTAGGGGAGAGAACAGAGACCCAGTACTTC. This gives the protein CASSLVGERTETQYF.